These T cell receptor beta chains were read from a single sample in a study of blood T cells in healthy people across ages. Via MiXCR, TCRdb re-called the 5' RACE reads, giving one row per CDR3 protein. The top ten clones hold over 20% of a sample with about 970,000 distinct CDR3 sequences, roughly 51% of them seen once. The sequenced material came from blood. Receptors originate from a woman in her fifties or sixties in good health. The CDR3 runs from the conserved cysteine through the conserved F or W. The D gene is left open where the match is weak. Rows give clone size only sometimes, using once, few, many, or a class for an expanded clone.

>TRBV12-3/TRBV12-4|few|TRBJ2-3|NA
CASKEGGVIADTQYF
TGTGCCTCTAAAGAGGGGGGGGTGATTGCAGATACGCAGTATTTT
>TRBV13|NA|TRBJ2-5|NA
CASSLRRSATQYF
TGTGCCAGCAGCTTACGCCGAAGTGCGACCCAGTACTTC
>TRBV4-1|NA|TRBJ1-6|NA
CASSQTSALNSPLHF
TGCGCCAGCAGCCAGACGAGTGCCTTAAATTCACCCCTCCACTTT
>TRBV11-2|NA|TRBJ2-4|NA
CASTRTKARDRKNIQYF
TGTGCCAGCACCAGGACGAAGGCCCGAGACCGCAAAAACATTCAGTACTTC
>TRBV21-1|NA|TRBJ2-1|NA
CASNETGKNYNEQFF
TGTGCCAGCAATGAAACAGGGAAAAACTACAATGAGCAGTTCTTC
>TRBV7-9|few|TRBJ1-5|TRBD1
CASSLGTGRNQPQHF
TGTGCCAGCAGCTTAGGGACAGGGCGCAATCAGCCCCAGCATTTT
>TRBV4-1|once|TRBJ1-2|NA
CASSQTGFWGYTF
TGCGCCAGCAGCCAAACTGGTTTCTGGGGCTACACCTTC
>TRBV6-5|NA|TRBJ2-1|NA
CASSYLSNSYNEQFF
TGTGCCAGCAGTTACCTGTCAAACTCCTACAATGAGCAGTTCTTC
>TRBV4-1|NA|TRBJ2-7|TRBD1
CASSQVPRDRVLTAYEQYF
TGCGCCAGCAGCCAAGTCCCCCGGGACAGGGTTCTGACAGCCTACGAGCAGTACTTC
>TRBV27|NA|TRBJ1-2|TRBD1
CASSHRDRNNYGYTF
TGTGCCAGCAGTCACCGGGACAGAAATAACTATGGCTACACCTTC
>TRBV4-3|NA|TRBJ2-1|TRBD2
CASSQLLAGAYNEQFF
TGCGCCAGCAGCCAACTACTAGCGGGAGCCTACAATGAGCAGTTCTTC
>TRBV7-2|NA|TRBJ2-5|NA
CASSLVGGTAQETQYF
TGTGCCAGCAGCTTAGTAGGAGGGACAGCCCAAGAGACCCAGTACTTC
>TRBV7-2|few|TRBJ2-5|NA
CASSFVGTQYF
TGTGCCAGCAGCTTTGTGGGGACCCAGTACTTC
>TRBV11-2|few|TRBJ2-5|NA
CASSFQTGTQYF
TGTGCCAGCAGCTTCCAGACGGGGACCCAGTACTTC
>TRBV6-2/TRBV6-3|NA|TRBJ1-6|NA
CASFARFDSPLHF
TGTGCCAGCTTTGCGAGGTTCGATTCACCCCTCCACTTT
>TRBV15|once|TRBJ2-3|TRBD2
CATSIRTSGTDTQYF
TGTGCCACCAGCATCCGGACTAGCGGAACAGATACGCAGTATTTT
>TRBV29-1|few|TRBJ2-3|NA
CSVEEGDFFADTQYF
TGCAGCGTTGAAGAGGGGGACTTTTTTGCAGATACGCAGTATTTT
>TRBV3-1|NA|TRBJ1-1|NA
CASRFRGQRNTEAFF
TGTGCCAGCAGATTCAGGGGCCAAAGAAACACTGAAGCTTTCTTT
>TRBV28|few|TRBJ1-2|NA
CASSSTGAYGYTF
TGTGCCAGCAGTTCCACAGGTGCCTATGGCTACACCTTC
>TRBV29-1|once|TRBJ2-1|TRBD2
CSVRLANPNEQFF
TGCAGCGTTCGACTAGCGAACCCCAATGAGCAGTTCTTC
>TRBV7-3|NA|TRBJ1-5|NA
CASSLSGGRDQPQHF
TGTGCCAGCAGCTTAAGCGGGGGGCGGGATCAGCCCCAGCATTTT
>TRBV5-6|NA|TRBJ2-3|NA
CASSWTGLTDTQYF
TGTGCCAGCAGCTGGACGGGACTCACAGATACGCAGTATTTT
>TRBV6-2/TRBV6-3|NA|TRBJ2-7|TRBD2
CASRVAGFFYEQYF
TGTGCCAGCAGGGTAGCGGGATTCTTCTACGAGCAGTACTTC
>TRBV4-2|few|TRBJ2-7|NA
CASSQDLWYEQYF
TGTGCCAGCAGCCAAGATCTTTGGTACGAGCAGTACTTC
>TRBV15|NA|TRBJ2-7|TRBD2
CATSRGAGAYEQYF
TGTGCCACCAGCAGAGGAGCGGGAGCCTACGAGCAGTACTTC
>TRBV12-3/TRBV12-4|NA|TRBJ1-2|NA
CASSLNTEFYGYTF
TGTGCCAGCAGTTTAAATACAGAGTTCTATGGCTACACCTTC
>TRBV11-2|few|TRBJ2-1|NA
CASSQNRASDNEQFF
TGTGCCAGCAGCCAAAATCGGGCTTCGGACAATGAGCAGTTCTTC
>TRBV7-2|NA|TRBJ2-5|NA
CASTGSLLQIQETQYF
TGTGCCAGCACAGGGAGCCTCCTCCAAATACAAGAGACCCAGTACTTC
>TRBV29-1|NA|TRBJ2-2|NA
CSVEVSGGELFF
TGCAGCGTTGAAGTCTCCGGCGGGGAGCTGTTTTTT
>TRBV29-1|NA|TRBJ2-7|TRBD2
CSVGTSGVYEQYF
TGCAGCGTTGGGACTAGCGGAGTCTACGAGCAGTACTTC
>TRBV28|few|TRBJ1-1|NA
CTSTANTEAFF
TGTACAAGTACCGCGAACACTGAAGCTTTCTTT
>TRBV7-9|NA|TRBJ2-7|TRBD1
CASSPRGQNSYEQYF
TGTGCCAGCAGCCCACGGGGACAGAACTCCTACGAGCAGTACTTC
>TRBV28|few|TRBJ2-7|NA
CASSKPGTGISYEQYF
TGTGCCAGCAGCAAGCCCGGGACGGGCATCTCCTACGAGCAGTACTTC
>TRBV28|few|TRBJ2-5|TRBD2
CASSLPGTSGRKQYF
TGTGCCAGCAGTTTACCCGGGACTAGCGGGAGGAAGCAGTACTTC
>TRBV29-1|few|TRBJ2-7|TRBD1
CSVPGQGRHEQYF
TGCAGCGTGCCAGGACAGGGGCGGCACGAGCAGTACTTC
>TRBV3-1|NA|TRBJ2-1|TRBD2
CASSLQAGARNEQFF
TGTGCCAGCAGCCTTCAAGCGGGAGCTCGAAATGAGCAGTTCTTC
>TRBV27|NA|TRBJ2-7|TRBD2
CASSLTSGVSYEQYF
TGTGCCAGCAGTCTAACTAGCGGGGTCTCCTACGAGCAGTACTTC
>TRBV28|NA|TRBJ2-7|TRBD1
CASKGTGYEQYF
TGTGCCAGCAAAGGGACAGGGTACGAGCAGTACTTC
>TRBV5-1|NA|TRBJ2-7|NA
CASSEPQGMQYF
TGCGCCAGCAGCGAACCTCAGGGAATGCAGTACTTC
>TRBV6-1|NA|TRBJ1-6|NA
CASKAQGRRDSPLHF
TGTGCCAGCAAGGCCCAGGGGCGACGGGATTCACCCCTCCACTTT
>TRBV29-1|NA|TRBJ2-7|NA
CSVLPGYTYEQYF
TGCAGCGTGCTTCCGGGGTATACCTACGAGCAGTACTTC
>TRBV20-1|NA|TRBJ2-7|TRBD2
CSKRLAGGGYEQYF
TGCAGTAAGAGACTAGCGGGAGGAGGCTACGAGCAGTACTTC
>TRBV10-3|NA|TRBJ1-2|NA
CAISETDGYTF
TGTGCCATCAGTGAGACAGATGGCTACACCTTC
>TRBV9|NA|TRBJ2-1|NA
CASSARASSGYNEQFF
TGTGCCAGCAGCGCCCGGGCGAGTAGCGGTTACAATGAGCAGTTCTTC
>TRBV7-9|few|TRBJ1-2|NA
CASSVGQSHYGYTF
TGTGCCAGCAGCGTCGGACAGAGTCACTATGGCTACACCTTC
>TRBV4-2|NA|TRBJ2-1|TRBD2
CASSRINSGIYNEQFF
TGTGCCAGCAGCCGAATAAATAGCGGGATCTACAATGAGCAGTTCTTC
>TRBV2|NA|TRBJ2-3|TRBD1
CASSADRGRQYF
TGTGCCAGCAGTGCCGACAGGGGTCGGCAGTATTTT
>TRBV6-6|few|TRBJ1-6|NA
CASSYGESPLHF
TGTGCCAGCAGTTACGGGGAATCACCCCTCCACTTT